Sequencing of this TCR beta chain was carried out in a study of blood T cell repertoires in COVID-19 (dated by TCRdb to 2020 to 2021). Study-level background: Samples covering the acute and convalescent phases of COVID-19 were provided by collaborators in the United States, Italy and Spain. Where available, HLA class I and class II types were taken from metadata supplied by the sample provider and were not determined by assay-based typing. The sample metadata nearly always contained a de-identified subject ID, COVID-19 status, age in years and sex. A freely available public database, intended as a resource for researchers studying the immune response to SARS-CoV-2, is where the repertoires were released. Samples were obtained from the ongoing ImmuneRACE study (first 160 participants) and from over a thousand subjects provided by 6 global collaborators. Subjects who had been exposed to COVID-19, were actively infected with it, or had recovered from it provided the deeply sampled blood TCRbeta repertoires that made up the dataset. The prospective study material was composed of cDNA or gDNA derived from T cells, B-cell-depleted T cells, or PBMCs. What the authors observed across the whole study: The quantity of clinical and demographic metadata differed by source and by participant and was supplied without curation.

TCRbeta CDR3 regions were amplified from genomic DNA by means of the immunoSEQ Assay, a bias-controlled multiplex PCR. The original methods were these. The number of nucleated cells in each sample was estimated from the amplification of reference gene primers within the assay. To quantify the absolute abundance of each unique TCRbeta CDR3 rearrangement, sequence reads were collapsed and filtered. Productive Simpson clonality was computed per sample as the square root of Simpson's diversity index over productive rearrangements. This immuneACCESS table, as held by TCRdb, lists in-frame sequences with V and J called but not all clones. Of the missing ones, under half trace to an unresolved V gene in checked studies; the others have no known cause. V, J and clone size reflect that table, while D and trimming were determined from the DNA. The sample includes about 160,000 clones, with over 70% observed a single time. 5.6% of the sample belongs to the ten largest clones.

Participants in the prospective study were enrolled through a virtual design, were aged about 18 to 89 years, and lived in some 24 United States geographic areas. Cohort assignment in the prospective study relied on participant-reported clinical history from a screening survey and a study questionnaire. Mobile phlebotomists in the prospective study collected whole blood, serum and a nasopharyngeal or oropharyngeal swab from every participant. Participants in the prospective study had the option to provide additional blood draws and questionnaires over an approximately 2-month period. Before DNA extraction, blood samples from the prospective study were shipped at room temperature or frozen. Unmatched junction bases come to 9, with V trimmed by 3 bases and J by 7 bases. CDR3 length: 16 amino acids, cysteine to phenylalanine. Only the CDR3 DNA is retained, 48 bases long and in frame from the first base. Looking up the germline V gene yields CDR1 SGHRS and CDR2 YFSETQ.

With respect to this clone: The antigen it recognizes is unknown. Base quality data are lacking; no much larger clone is found one base away.

The chain couples TRBV5-1 to TRBJ2-1; 11 nucleotides in the junction match TRBD2. The receptor comes from a woman aged 40-49 years with acute COVID-19. Sequencing used PBMCs or T cells enriched from blood (not recorded which). The nucleotide sequence is given as TGCGCCAGCAGCTCCATAGCGGGAGGGGAACAAAATGAGCAGTTCTTC. Translated, this is CASSSIAGGEQNEQFF.